This T cell receptor beta chain was profiled in a study of cytomegalovirus exposure and HLA in healthy donors. Study-wide points: It was taken for granted in presence/absence analyses that sequencing depth across donors was roughly uniform.

It was with 60 Vbeta and 13 Jbeta primers that the PCR ran. The protocol was immunoSEQ multiplex PCR, while the TCRdb copy is restricted to in-frame clones and leaves out a portion. Found here are roughly 69,000 clones, approximately 70% of them singletons; the top ten hold 12% to 15%. This CDR3 has 14 amino acids. V lost 5 bases, J lost 8 bases, and 8 bases stayed unmatched. Germline V CDR1 and CDR2: SGHTA, FQGNSA. This clone was counted a few times. The target antigen is unknown. This TCR was recovered from a male donor in good health and CMV-seropositive. Material: PBMCs. The chain links TRBV7-2 to TRBJ2-1, with TRBD2 matching 8 bases. In DNA, the CDR3 is TGTGCCAGCAGCAGACTAGCGAGAGGCGATGAGCAGTTCTTC. Its protein product is CASSRLARGDEQFF.